This T cell receptor beta chain was sequenced in a study of cytomegalovirus exposure and HLA in healthy donors. PCR amplification relied on 60 Vbeta primers (plus 13 Jbeta primers). Repertoires were generated with immunoSEQ multiplex PCR, while TCRdb's copy carries only in-frame clones and drops some. In the table there are about 190,000 clones, roughly four fifths of which are singletons. CDR3 length equals 15 residues. Germline V gene lookup returns CDR1 SGHNT and CDR2 YYREEE (reference sequence). V lost 0 bases, J lost 2 bases, and 2 bases stayed unmatched. The gene calls are TRBV5-4 and TRBJ2-7, with 10 bases fitting TRBD1. This clonotype was obtained from a woman aged 25-40 years in good health and CMV-seropositive. The sample was PBMCs. The CDR3 is CASSLGGTGAYEQYF. CDR3 nucleotide sequence: TGTGCCAGCAGCTTGGGTGGGACAGGGGCCTACGAGCAGTACTTC.